The source of this TCR beta chain is a study of T cells of healthy individuals. One entry per CDR3 protein, called by TCRdb with MiXCR from the 5' RACE reads. The sample lists nearly 100,000 distinct CDR3 sequences, 17% seen once, with more than 5.5% in the top ten. The CDR3 is made up of 12 amino acids. Per the germline V gene, CDR1 is GTSNPN and CDR2 is SVGIG (reference sequence). Germline trimming cut 7 bases from V and 4 bases from J; bases unmatched to any gene: 6. At least ten counts were recorded for this clonotype. The receptor comes from a human donor in good health. The rearrangement joins TRBV30 to TRBJ2-5, with 7 bases identical to TRBD2. The CDR3 bases are TGTGCCTCCCGGGAGGAGGGAGAGACCCAGTACTTC. This translates into CASREEGETQYF. The entire variable domain, with the rest obtained from reference TRBV30 and TRBJ2-5, is as follows: SQTIHQWPATLVQPVGSPLSLECTVEGTSNPNLYWYRQAAGRGLQLLFYSVGIGQISSEVPQNLSASRPQDRQFILSSKKLLLSDSGFYLCASREEGETQYFGPGTRLLVL.